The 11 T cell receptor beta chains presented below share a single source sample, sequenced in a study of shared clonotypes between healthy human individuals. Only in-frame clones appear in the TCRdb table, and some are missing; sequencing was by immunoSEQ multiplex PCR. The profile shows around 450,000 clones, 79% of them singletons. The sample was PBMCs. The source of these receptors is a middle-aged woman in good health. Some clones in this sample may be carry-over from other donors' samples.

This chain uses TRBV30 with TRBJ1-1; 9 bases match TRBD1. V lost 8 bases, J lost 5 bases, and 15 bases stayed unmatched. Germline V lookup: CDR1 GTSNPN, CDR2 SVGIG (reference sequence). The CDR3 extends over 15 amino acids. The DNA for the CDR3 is TGTGCCGAACTGGAGTGGGGACAGGGACTTACTGAAGCTTTCTTT. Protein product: CAELEWGQGLTEAFF.

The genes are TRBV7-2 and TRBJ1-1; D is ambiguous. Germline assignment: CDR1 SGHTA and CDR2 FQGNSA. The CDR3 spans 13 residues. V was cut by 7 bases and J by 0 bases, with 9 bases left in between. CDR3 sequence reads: CASTFHMNTEAFF. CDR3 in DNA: TGTGCCAGCACCTTCCATATGAACACTGAAGCTTTCTTT.

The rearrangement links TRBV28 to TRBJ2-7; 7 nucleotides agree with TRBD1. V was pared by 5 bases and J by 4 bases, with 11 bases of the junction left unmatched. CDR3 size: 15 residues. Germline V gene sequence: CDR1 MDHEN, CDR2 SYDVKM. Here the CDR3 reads CASSGRQGVLYEQYF. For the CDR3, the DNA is TGTGCCAGCAGTGGACGACAGGGAGTGTTGTACGAGCAGTACTTC.

The CDR3 here is CASTQIPGVSGEQFF. The CDR3 coding sequence is TGTGCCAGCACCCAAATCCCGGGAGTCTCGGGCGAGCAGTTCTTC. The V and J genes are TRBV6-5 and TRBJ2-1; possible D gene TRBD2, 6 bases. The CDR3 is made up of 15 amino acids. Germline lookup yields CDR1 MNHEY and CDR2 SVGAGI. Trimming cost V 7 bases and J 10 bases, with 23 bases left between them.

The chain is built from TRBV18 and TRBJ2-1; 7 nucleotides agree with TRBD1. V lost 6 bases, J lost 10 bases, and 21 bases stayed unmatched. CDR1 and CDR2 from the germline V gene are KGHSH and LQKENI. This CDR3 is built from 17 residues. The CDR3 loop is CASSPPRAGGHSQEQFF. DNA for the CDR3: TGTGCCAGCTCCCCCCCTCGAGCAGGGGGACACAGCCAGGAGCAGTTCTTC.

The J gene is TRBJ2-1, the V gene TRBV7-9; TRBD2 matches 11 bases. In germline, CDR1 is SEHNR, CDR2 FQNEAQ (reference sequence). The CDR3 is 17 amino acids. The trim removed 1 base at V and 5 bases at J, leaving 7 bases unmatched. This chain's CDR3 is CASSLGGTSGGNNEQFF. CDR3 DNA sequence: TGTGCCAGCAGCTTAGGTGGGACTAGCGGAGGGAACAATGAGCAGTTCTTC.

CDR3 bases: TGTGCCATCAGTGATAGTACGGCCAGCACAGATACGCAGTATTTT. Protein: CAISDSTASTDTQYF. This chain joins TRBV10-3 and TRBJ2-3; D is uncertain. The germline V gene encodes CDR1 ENHRY and CDR2 SYGVKD. V was clipped by 3 bases and J by 0 bases, with 10 bases between them. The CDR3 extends over 15 amino acids.

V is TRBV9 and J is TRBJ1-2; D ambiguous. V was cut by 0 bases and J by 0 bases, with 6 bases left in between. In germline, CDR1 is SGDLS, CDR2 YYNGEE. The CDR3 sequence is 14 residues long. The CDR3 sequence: CASSVDGTNYGYTF. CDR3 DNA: TGTGCCAGCAGCGTAGACGGAACTAACTATGGCTACACCTTC.

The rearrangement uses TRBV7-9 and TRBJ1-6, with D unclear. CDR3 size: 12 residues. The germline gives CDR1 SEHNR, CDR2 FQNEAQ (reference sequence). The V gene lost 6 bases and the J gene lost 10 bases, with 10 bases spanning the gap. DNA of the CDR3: TGTGCCAGCAGTCCGACGTGGTCACCCCTCCACTTT. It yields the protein CASSPTWSPLHF.

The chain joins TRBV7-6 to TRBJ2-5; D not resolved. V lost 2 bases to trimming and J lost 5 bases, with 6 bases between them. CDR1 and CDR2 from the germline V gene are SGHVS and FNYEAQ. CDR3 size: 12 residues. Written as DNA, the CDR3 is TGTGCCAGCAGCTTAAACTCGGAGACCCAGTACTTC. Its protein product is CASSLNSETQYF.

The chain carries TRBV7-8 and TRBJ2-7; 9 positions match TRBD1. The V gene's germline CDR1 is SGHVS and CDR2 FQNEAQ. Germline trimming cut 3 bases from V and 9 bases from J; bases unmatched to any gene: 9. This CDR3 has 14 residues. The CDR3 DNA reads TGTGCCAGCAGCTTCGGGACAGGGAGGGTAGTGCAGTACTTC. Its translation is CASSFGTGRVVQYF.